The 11 T cell receptor beta chains reported below all come from one sample, sequenced in a study of beta chain features in type 1 diabetes. Expressed TCRB transcripts were sequenced, since all the RNA that had been isolated was reverse transcribed. Sequencing was performed with immunoSEQ multiplex PCR; in TCRdb, only in-frame clones are kept and a portion is missing. The table includes fewer than 250,000 clones, around 65% detected once. The specimen sequenced was naive CD4+ T cells from blood. The receptors derive from a man aged 30-40 years in good health.

The chain carries TRBV29-1 and TRBJ2-5, with 7 positions matching TRBD1. The CDR3 runs 13 residues. With 7 bases clipped from V and 3 bases from J, the junction kept 8 bases outside the gene matches. CDR1 and CDR2 (germline): SQVTM, ANQGSEA. DNA for the CDR3: TGCAGCGGCTTACCGGGACAGAAAGAGACCCAGTACTTC. It encodes CSGLPGQKETQYF.

This clone was recorded a few times. The genes are TRBV30 and TRBJ1-1, with D uncertain. Deletions cut 0 bases from V and 5 bases from J, with 7 bases between. CDR3 length equals 12 residues. The germline V gene encodes CDR1 GTSNPN and CDR2 SVGIG (reference sequence). The CDR3, as DNA: TGTGCCTGGAGTGTACGGAAAACTGAAGCTTTCTTT. Its protein is CAWSVRKTEAFF.

This clone was found once. V usage is TRBV29-1 and J usage is TRBJ2-7, with TRBD1 identical over 7 bases. Germline values: CDR1 SQVTM, CDR2 ANQGSEA. V lost 4 bases and J lost 1; bases outside the gene matches: 4. The CDR3 is made up of 13 amino acids. The CDR3 reads CSVGDSRSYEQYF. In nucleotides, the CDR3 is TGCAGCGTTGGGGACAGCCGTTCCTACGAGCAGTACTTC.

In this sample, this clone turned up a few times. This chain joins TRBV7-6 and TRBJ2-1, with 7 nucleotides matching TRBD1. The germline gives CDR1 SGHVS, CDR2 FNYEAQ. The CDR3 contains 15 residues. Trimming cost V 5 bases and J 4 bases; bases outside gene matches: 8. The CDR3 spells CASSLWTGQYNEQFF. CDR3 nucleotide sequence: TGTGCCAGCAGCCTGTGGACAGGTCAATACAATGAGCAGTTCTTC.

The rearrangement links TRBV21-1 to TRBJ1-5; no DNA check was done on the table's D call, TRBD1. TRBV21-1 is shown as a pseudogene. The CDR3 sequence is 15 residues long. The CDR3 nucleotides are TGTGCCAGCAGCTGCGGACAGGGGAAAAATCAGCCCCAGCATTTT. Translating it yields CASSCGQGKNQPQHF.

The V gene is TRBV4-2, the J gene TRBJ2-5; TRBD1 is a possible D gene (6 bases). Germline V lookup: CDR1 LGHNA, CDR2 YNFKEQ. The germline V and J ends were trimmed by 1 base and 3 bases, with 12 bases remaining between them. This CDR3 contains 15 residues. The CDR3 DNA reads as TGTGCCAGCAGCCAAGTCGAGAACAGGGAAGAGACCCAGTACTTC. Its translation is CASSQVENREETQYF.

The chain carries TRBV9 and TRBJ2-3; no clear D. Between the trimmed V and J ends, which lost 3 bases and 2 bases, there was a span of 4 bases. CDR3 length: 12 amino acids. Germline V gives CDR1 SGDLS, CDR2 YYNGEE. CDR3 coding DNA: TGTGCCAGCAGCGCCATCACAGATACGCAGTATTTT. Amino acid sequence: CASSAITDTQYF. Together with reference TRBV9 and TRBJ2-3, the CDR3 gives the full variable domain: DSGVTQTPKHLITATGQRVTLRCSPRSGDLSVYWYQQSLDQGLQFLIQYYNGEERAKGNILERFSAQQFPDLHSELNLSSLELGDSALYFCASSAITDTQYFGPGTRLTVL.

The chain combines TRBV28 with TRBJ2-1; D gene ambiguous. Germline V gives CDR1 MDHEN, CDR2 SYDVKM. This CDR3 has 17 amino acids. Trimming shortened V by 6 bases and J by 5 bases, and 23 bases separated the two germline ends. The CDR3 coding sequence is TGTGCCAGCAGAACTCCGTTGGTACTACCACAAAACAATGAGCAGTTCTTC. It codes for CASRTPLVLPQNNEQFF.

This chain joins TRBV5-4 and TRBJ2-2; D is uncertain. Germline CDR1 is SGHNT and CDR2 is YYREEE (reference sequence). V shed 4 bases and J shed 0 bases, with 13 bases lying between them. The CDR3 extends over 16 amino acids. The CDR3 here is CASSREADANTGELFF. In DNA, the CDR3 is TGTGCCAGCAGCCGAGAGGCGGATGCGAACACCGGGGAGCTGTTTTTT.

The chain combines TRBV30 with TRBJ2-1, with D perhaps matching TRBD2 (5 bases). Deletions cut 3 bases from V and 5 bases from J, with 14 bases between. The V gene's germline CDR1 is GTSNPN and CDR2 SVGIG (reference sequence). The CDR3 is 14 residues long. The CDR3 is CAWSLGAANNEQFF. CDR3 nucleotide sequence: TGTGCCTGGAGCCTGGGAGCGGCTAACAATGAGCAGTTCTTC.

This sequence joins TRBV29-1 and TRBJ1-1; D is possibly TRBD1 (5 bases). V was clipped by 2 bases and J by 4 bases, with 14 bases between them. Germline V lookup: CDR1 SQVTM, CDR2 ANQGSEA. The CDR3 has 14 residues. Here the CDR3 reads CSVERGAESTEAFF. The CDR3 DNA reads as TGCAGCGTTGAACGGGGCGCCGAAAGCACTGAAGCTTTCTTT.